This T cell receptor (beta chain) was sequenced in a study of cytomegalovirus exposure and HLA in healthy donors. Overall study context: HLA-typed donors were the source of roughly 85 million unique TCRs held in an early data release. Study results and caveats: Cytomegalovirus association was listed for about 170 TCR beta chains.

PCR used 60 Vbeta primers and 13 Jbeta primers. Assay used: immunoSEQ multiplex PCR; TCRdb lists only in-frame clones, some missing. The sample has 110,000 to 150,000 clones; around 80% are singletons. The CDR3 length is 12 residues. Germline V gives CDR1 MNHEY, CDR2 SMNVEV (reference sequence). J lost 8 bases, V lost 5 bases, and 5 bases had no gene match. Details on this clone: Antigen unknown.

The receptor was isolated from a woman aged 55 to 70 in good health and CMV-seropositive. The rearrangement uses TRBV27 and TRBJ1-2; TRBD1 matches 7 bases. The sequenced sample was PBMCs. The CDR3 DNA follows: TGTGCCAGCAGTCCCACAGGGGACGGCTACACCTTC. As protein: CASSPTGDGYTF.